The present TCR beta chain was sequenced within a study of blood T cell repertoires in COVID-19. The data were produced by immunoSEQ multiplex PCR, yet TCRdb's version contains in-frame clones alone and is incomplete. This sample has 200,000 to 300,000 clones, with about nine tenths found just once. J gave up 0 bases and V 6 bases, and 8 bases lay outside the gene matches. The length of the CDR3 is 15 residues. Germline CDR1 reads ENHRY; CDR2 reads SYGVKD. The chain has TRBV10-3 and TRBJ2-7, with 7 bases fitting TRBD2. Material for sequencing was peripheral blood. The source is a man in his sixties who had recovered from COVID-19. DNA of the CDR3: TGTGCCATCAGGAATAGCGGGCTACCCTCCTACGAGCAGTACTTC. Translating gives CAIRNSGLPSYEQYF.